The 18 T cell receptor beta chains listed next were all sequenced from one sample in a study of blood T cell repertoires in COVID-19. Some clones are missing from TCRdb's copy, which holds only in-frame ones; the method was immunoSEQ multiplex PCR. The sample has more than 95,000 clones, less than 85% seen once. Sequencing input: peripheral blood. These receptors came from a man over 45 with acute or convalescent COVID-19.

The chain has TRBV12-3 or TRBV12-4 and TRBJ1-1; weak D call: TRBD1 (5 bases). The CDR3 consists of 13 residues. Trimming removed 4 bases at V and 4 bases at J, with 10 bases between. CDR3 amino acids: CASSSGGGTEAFF. Written as DNA, the CDR3 is TGTGCCAGCAGTTCCGGGGGTGGCACTGAAGCTTTCTTT.

This clone was seen more than once but under ten times. V gene TRBV9 combines with J gene TRBJ2-5, with 10 bases lining up with TRBD2. The CDR3 covers 15 residues. V was pared by 6 bases and J by 5 bases, with 10 bases of the junction left unmatched. CDR1 is SGDLS and CDR2 is YYNGEE in the germline V gene. The CDR3 protein is CASTASGGIGETQYF. The DNA for the CDR3 is TGTGCCAGCACGGCTAGCGGGGGTATAGGGGAGACCCAGTACTTC. Together with reference TRBV9 and TRBJ2-5, the CDR3 gives the full variable domain: DSGVTQTPKHLITATGQRVTLRCSPRSGDLSVYWYQQSLDQGLQFLIQYYNGEERAKGNILERFSAQQFPDLHSELNLSSLELGDSALYFCASTASGGIGETQYFGPGTRLLVL.

The chain employs TRBV3-1 (or the pseudogene TRBV3-2) and TRBJ2-3; D unclear. The CDR3 sequence is 16 residues long. The V and J ends lost 4 bases and 4 bases respectively, with 18 bases between them. Germline V gene data show CDR1 as LGHDT and CDR2 as YNNKEL (reference sequence). This CDR3 is CASSLSQASRADTQYF. The CDR3 region has the DNA TGTGCCAGCAGCCTCTCCCAGGCTTCTCGCGCAGATACGCAGTATTTT.

The rearrangement links TRBV6-1 to TRBJ2-7, with TRBD1 identical over 9 bases. From germline, CDR1 is MNHNS and CDR2 SASEGT. V trimming: 7 bases; J trimming: 7 bases; junction bases outside the gene matches: 14. This CDR3 spans 15 amino acids. The DNA of the CDR3 is TGTGCCAGCAACCCCCGGGACAGGGCCCCGCCTGAGCAGTACTTC. Its translation is CASNPRDRAPPEQYF.

The chain uses TRBV7-7 and TRBJ2-7, with TRBD2 matching 8 bases. J gave up 0 bases and V 3 bases, and 10 bases lay outside the gene matches. The germline V gene has CDR1 SSHAT and CDR2 FNYEAQ (reference sequence). CDR3 length equals 17 residues. Here the CDR3 reads CASSFPQASGSSYEQYF. CDR3 nucleotides: TGTGCCAGCAGCTTTCCCCAGGCCAGCGGGAGCTCCTACGAGCAGTACTTC.

The gene calls are TRBV6-6 and TRBJ1-5; a possible D gene is TRBD1 (6 bases). V was trimmed by 6 bases and J by 1 base, leaving 13 bases between them. The CDR3 is 15 residues long. Germline CDR1 and CDR2: MNHNY and SVGAGI (reference sequence). The DNA of the CDR3 is TGTGCCAGCAGCGCCCGGGACACAAGCAATCAGCCCCAGCATTTT. Its translation is CASSARDTSNQPQHF.

The rearrangement joins TRBV18 to TRBJ2-6; D is undetermined. CDR1 and CDR2 (germline): KGHSH, LQKENI. The CDR3 consists of 14 residues. The germline V and J ends were trimmed by 6 bases and 0 bases, with 6 bases remaining between them. The CDR3 sequence is CASSESSGANVLTF. CDR3 DNA: TGTGCCAGCTCCGAGAGCTCTGGGGCCAACGTCCTGACTTTC. The whole variable domain, filled in from reference TRBV18 and TRBJ2-6, reads NAGVMQNPRHLVRRRGQEARLRCSPMKGHSHVYWYRQLPEEGLKFMVYLQKENIIDESGMPKERFSAEFPKEGPSILRIQQVVRGDSAAYFCASSESSGANVLTFGAGSRLTVL.

The rearrangement uses TRBV3-1 (or the pseudogene TRBV3-2) and TRBJ2-5; no reliable D call. In germline, CDR1 is LGHDT, CDR2 YNNKEL (reference sequence). CDR3 length: 12 residues. V was trimmed by 4 bases and J by 2 bases, leaving 5 bases between them. CDR3: CASSRLQETQYF. CDR3 DNA sequence: TGTGCCAGCAGCCGCCTACAAGAGACCCAGTACTTC.

This clone was detected only once. This chain joins TRBV5-8 and TRBJ1-6; TRBD1 might be the D (5 bases). This CDR3 has 14 residues. The germline gives CDR1 SGHTS, CDR2 YDEGEE. V was pared by 4 bases and J by 9 bases, with 14 bases between. In DNA, the CDR3 is TGTGCCAGCAGCCAAAGACAGTCCAGTTCACCCCTCCACTTT. Encoded protein: CASSQRQSSSPLHF.

The genes are TRBV11-2 and TRBJ2-1; 8 bases fit TRBD2. The J segment lost 5 bases and the V segment lost 4 bases, leaving 13 bases of the junction unmatched. This CDR3 has 17 residues. Germline V lookup: CDR1 SGHAT, CDR2 FQNNGV. CDR3 nucleotide sequence: TGTGCCAGCAGCTCTTTGCTCGGAGCGGGGGCCAACAATGAGCAGTTCTTC. It yields the protein CASSSLLGAGANNEQFF.

V gene TRBV9 combines with J gene TRBJ2-1, with 11 bases fitting TRBD2. This CDR3 contains 15 residues. The germline V gene has CDR1 SGDLS and CDR2 YYNGEE. The junction had 10 bases not matched to a gene; V was cut back by 7 bases and J by 7 bases. As DNA, the CDR3 is TGTGCCAGCGAAAAACTAGCGGGAGTTGGGAATGAGCAGTTCTTC. Translated, it gives CASEKLAGVGNEQFF.

This clone is categorized as medium-sized. This same CDR3 is encoded by further DNA sequences in the sample. The chain joins TRBV4-1 to TRBJ2-7; a possible D gene is TRBD1 (6 bases). V lost 4 bases and J 3 bases, leaving 10 bases between the germline ends. Per germline, CDR1 MGHRA and CDR2 YSYEKL. This CDR3 region has 13 residues. Written as DNA, the CDR3 is TGCGCCAGCAGCCTCCAGGGGAACTACGAGCAGTACTTC. It encodes CASSLQGNYEQYF.

The genes are TRBV2 and TRBJ1-6; 7 nucleotides match TRBD1. CDR3 length: 16 residues. V lost 5 bases to trimming and J lost 7 bases; unmatched junction nucleotides: 11. The germline V gene encodes CDR1 SNHLY and CDR2 FYNNEI. The CDR3 DNA is TGTGCCAGCAGTCTACACCGGACAGGATCCAATTCACCCCTCCACTTT. Translation gives CASSLHRTGSNSPLHF.

The chain combines TRBV7-6 with TRBJ1-1; TRBD1 matches at 7 bases. CDR1 is SGHVS and CDR2 is FNYEAQ in the germline V gene. This CDR3 spans 16 amino acids. Germline trimming cut 5 bases from V and 6 bases from J; bases unmatched to any gene: 15. CDR3 in amino acids: CASSKLPQGNSPEAFF. The CDR3 coding sequence is TGTGCCAGCAGCAAACTCCCACAGGGGAATTCCCCTGAAGCTTTCTTT.

Turning to this clone: The sample contains more than one DNA sequence encoding this CDR3. This rearrangement joins TRBV6-1 to TRBJ1-2, with 8 bases aligning to TRBD1. The CDR3 totals 15 residues. Germline CDR1 and CDR2: MNHNS and SASEGT. The V and J ends lost 1 base and 7 bases, in that order; junction bases with no gene match: 8. CDR3 sequence: CASSEGGRGRGGYTF. For the CDR3, the DNA is TGTGCCAGCAGTGAAGGGGGCAGGGGGCGCGGTGGCTACACCTTC.

In regard to this clone: Other nucleotide sequences in the sample specify the same CDR3. V usage is TRBV18 and J usage is TRBJ2-7, with 7 bases identical to TRBD2. The CDR3 is 12 amino acids. Per the germline V gene, CDR1 is KGHSH and CDR2 is LQKENI. The ends lost 3 bases at V and 5 bases at J; junction bases unmatched: 1. As DNA, the CDR3 is TGTGCCAGCTCACCGGGGGGGGACGAGCAGTACTTC. Translated, it gives CASSPGGDEQYF.

This clone was counted at least ten times. The CDR3 DNA follows: TGTGCCAGCAGCTTTGGCCTGGCGAACACCGGGGAGCTGTTTTTT. It specifies CASSFGLANTGELFF. The gene calls are TRBV5-5 and TRBJ2-2; no clear D. Germline V gene data show CDR1 as SGHKS and CDR2 as YYEKEE (reference sequence). This CDR3 region has 15 residues. The germline V and J ends were trimmed by 2 bases and 0 bases, with 8 bases remaining between them.

The V call is TRBV6-1, the J call TRBJ2-2; no firm D call. In germline, CDR1 is MNHNS, CDR2 SASEGT. The CDR3 spans 13 residues. V dropped 2 bases and J dropped 4 bases, with 5 bases sitting between them. CDR3 DNA: TGTGCCAGCAGTGAATCGTTCACCGGGGAGCTGTTTTTT. Translating gives CASSESFTGELFF.